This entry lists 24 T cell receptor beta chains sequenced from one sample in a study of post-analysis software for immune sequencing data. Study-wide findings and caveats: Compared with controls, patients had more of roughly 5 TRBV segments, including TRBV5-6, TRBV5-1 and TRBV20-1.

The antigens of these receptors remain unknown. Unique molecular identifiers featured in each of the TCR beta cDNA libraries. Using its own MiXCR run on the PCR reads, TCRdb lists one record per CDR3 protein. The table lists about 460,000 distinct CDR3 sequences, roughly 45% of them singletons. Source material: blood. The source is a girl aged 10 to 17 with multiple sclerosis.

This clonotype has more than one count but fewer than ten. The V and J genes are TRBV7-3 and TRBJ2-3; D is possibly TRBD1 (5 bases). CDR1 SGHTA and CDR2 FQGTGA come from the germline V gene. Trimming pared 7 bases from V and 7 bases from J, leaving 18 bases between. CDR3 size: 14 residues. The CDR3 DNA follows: TGTGCCAGCACCCTGGGTAGGGGTGATCATACGCAGTATTTT. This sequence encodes CASTLGRGDHTQYF.

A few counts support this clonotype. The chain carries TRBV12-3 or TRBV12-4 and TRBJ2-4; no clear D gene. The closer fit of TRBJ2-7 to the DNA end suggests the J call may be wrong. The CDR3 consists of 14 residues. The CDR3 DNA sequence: TGTGCCAGCAGTTTGGGCCACCAATCCTACGAGCAGTACTTC. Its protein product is CASSLGHQSYEQYF.

The CDR3 loop is CASSLWGVLSYEQYF. For the CDR3, the DNA is TGTGCCAGCAGCTTATGGGGGGTGTTAAGCTACGAGCAGTACTTC. The chain couples TRBV7-3 to TRBJ2-7, with a tentative D call TRBD2 (6 bases). There are 15 residues in the CDR3. The germline CDR1 and CDR2 sequences are SGHTA and FQGTGA. V was clipped by 2 bases and J by 3 bases, with 14 bases between them.

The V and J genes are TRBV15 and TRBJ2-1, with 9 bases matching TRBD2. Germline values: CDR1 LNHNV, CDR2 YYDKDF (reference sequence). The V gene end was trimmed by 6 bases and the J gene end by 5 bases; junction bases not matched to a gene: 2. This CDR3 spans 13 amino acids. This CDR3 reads CATRSSGNNEQFF. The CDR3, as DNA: TGTGCCACCAGATCTAGCGGGAACAATGAGCAGTTCTTC.

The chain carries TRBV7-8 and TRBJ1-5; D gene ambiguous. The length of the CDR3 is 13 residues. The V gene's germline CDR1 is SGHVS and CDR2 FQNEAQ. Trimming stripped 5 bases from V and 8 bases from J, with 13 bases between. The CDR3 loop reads CASSSQGMEPQHF. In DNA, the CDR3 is TGTGCCAGCAGCAGCCAAGGGATGGAGCCCCAGCATTTT.

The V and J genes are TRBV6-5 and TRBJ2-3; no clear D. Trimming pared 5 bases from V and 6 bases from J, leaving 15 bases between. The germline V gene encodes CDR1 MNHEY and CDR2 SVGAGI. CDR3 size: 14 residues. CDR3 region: CASSPAEPLDTQYF. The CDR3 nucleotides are TGTGCCAGCAGTCCTGCGGAACCATTGGATACGCAGTATTTT.

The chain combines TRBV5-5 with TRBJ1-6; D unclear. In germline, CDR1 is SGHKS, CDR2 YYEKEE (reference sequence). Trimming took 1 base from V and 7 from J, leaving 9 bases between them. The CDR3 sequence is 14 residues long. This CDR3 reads CASSLRTENSPLHF. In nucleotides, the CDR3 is TGTGCCAGCAGCTTGAGGACGGAGAATTCACCCCTCCACTTT.

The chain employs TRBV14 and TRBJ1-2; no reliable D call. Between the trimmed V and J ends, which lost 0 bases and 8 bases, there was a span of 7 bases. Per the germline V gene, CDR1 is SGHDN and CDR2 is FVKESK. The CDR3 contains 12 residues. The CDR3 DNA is TGTGCCAGCAGCCAAGAACAGTGGGGCTACACCTTC. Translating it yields CASSQEQWGYTF.

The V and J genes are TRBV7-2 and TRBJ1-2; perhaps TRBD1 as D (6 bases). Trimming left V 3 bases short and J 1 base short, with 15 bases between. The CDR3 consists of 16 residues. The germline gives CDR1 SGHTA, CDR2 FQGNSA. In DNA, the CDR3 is TGTGCCAGCAGCTTCAACAGGGAGTCCATTAACTATGGCTACACCTTC. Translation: CASSFNRESINYGYTF.

CDR3 loop: CASSFRVGPNQGSSYEQYF. The CDR3 DNA is TGTGCCAGCAGTTTCCGGGTTGGGCCCAACCAGGGGAGCTCCTACGAGCAGTACTTC. This chain connects TRBV7-9 to TRBJ2-7; tentatively, D is TRBD1 (6 bases). This CDR3 comprises 19 residues. From germline, CDR1 is SEHNR and CDR2 FQNEAQ (reference sequence). The V and J ends lost 6 bases and 0 bases respectively, with 27 bases between them.

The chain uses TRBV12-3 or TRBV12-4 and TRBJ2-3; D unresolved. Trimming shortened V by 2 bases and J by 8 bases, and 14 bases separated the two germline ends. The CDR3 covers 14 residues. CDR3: CASSLNRRVGTQYF. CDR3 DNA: TGTGCCAGCAGTTTAAACCGCCGCGTAGGTACGCAGTATTTT.

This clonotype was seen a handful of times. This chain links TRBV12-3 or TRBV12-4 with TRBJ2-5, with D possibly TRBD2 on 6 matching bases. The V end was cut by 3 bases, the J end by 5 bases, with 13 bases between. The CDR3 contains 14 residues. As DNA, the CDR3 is TGTGCCAGCAGTTTCACACTAGCCTCGGAGACCCAGTACTTC. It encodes CASSFTLASETQYF.

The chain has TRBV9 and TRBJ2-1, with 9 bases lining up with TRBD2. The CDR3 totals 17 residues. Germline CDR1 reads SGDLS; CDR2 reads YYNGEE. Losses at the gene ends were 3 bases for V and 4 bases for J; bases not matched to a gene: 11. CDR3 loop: CASSDSSVGLAYNEQFF. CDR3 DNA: TGTGCCAGCAGCGACAGCTCCGTAGGACTAGCGTACAATGAGCAGTTCTTC.

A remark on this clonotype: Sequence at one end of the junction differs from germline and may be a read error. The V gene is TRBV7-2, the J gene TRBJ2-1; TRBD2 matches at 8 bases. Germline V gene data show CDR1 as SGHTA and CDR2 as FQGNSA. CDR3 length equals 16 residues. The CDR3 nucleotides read TGTGTCAGCAGCCTCGTGGGCGGGAGCGGGAGAAATGAGCAGTTCTTC. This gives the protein CVSSLVGGSGRNEQFF. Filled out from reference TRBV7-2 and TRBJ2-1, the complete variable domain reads GAGVSQSPSNKVTEKGKDVELRCDPISGHTALYWYRQSLGQGLEFLIYFQGNSAPDKSGLPSDRFSAERTGGSVSTLTIQRTQQEDSAVYLCVSSLVGGSGRNEQFFGPGTRLTVL.

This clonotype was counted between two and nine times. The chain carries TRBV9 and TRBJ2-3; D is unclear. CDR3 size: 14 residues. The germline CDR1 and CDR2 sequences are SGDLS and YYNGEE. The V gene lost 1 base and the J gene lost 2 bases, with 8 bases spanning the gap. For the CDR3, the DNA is TGTGCCAGCAGCGTAAATGGGATCACAGATACGCAGTATTTT. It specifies CASSVNGITDTQYF.

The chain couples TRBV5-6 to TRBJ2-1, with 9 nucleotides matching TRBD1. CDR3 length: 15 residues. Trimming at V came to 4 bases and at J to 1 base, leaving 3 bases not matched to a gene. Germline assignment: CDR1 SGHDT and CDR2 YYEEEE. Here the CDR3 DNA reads TGTGCCAGCAGCATGGGACAGGGATCCTACAATGAGCAGTTCTTC. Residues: CASSMGQGSYNEQFF.

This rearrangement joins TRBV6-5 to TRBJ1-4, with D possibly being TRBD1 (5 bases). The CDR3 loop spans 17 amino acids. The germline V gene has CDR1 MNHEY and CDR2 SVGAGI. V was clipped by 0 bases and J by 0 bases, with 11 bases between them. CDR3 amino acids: CASSYSRSGSTNEKLFF. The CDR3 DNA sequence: TGTGCCAGCAGTTACTCGAGGTCAGGGTCAACTAATGAAAAACTGTTTTTT.

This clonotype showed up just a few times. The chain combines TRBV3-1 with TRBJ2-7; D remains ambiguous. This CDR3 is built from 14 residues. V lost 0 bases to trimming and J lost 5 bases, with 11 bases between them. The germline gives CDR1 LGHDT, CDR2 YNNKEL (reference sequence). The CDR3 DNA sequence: TGTGCCAGCAGCCAAGATCGGGTAGGGAACGAGCAGTACTTC. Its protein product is CASSQDRVGNEQYF.

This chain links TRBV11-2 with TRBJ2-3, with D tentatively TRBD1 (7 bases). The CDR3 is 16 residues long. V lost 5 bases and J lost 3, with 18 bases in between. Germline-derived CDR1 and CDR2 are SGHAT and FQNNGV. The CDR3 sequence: CASSPVGQGGTDTQYF. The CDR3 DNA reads TGTGCCAGCAGCCCCGTAGGTCAGGGGGGAACAGATACGCAGTATTTT.

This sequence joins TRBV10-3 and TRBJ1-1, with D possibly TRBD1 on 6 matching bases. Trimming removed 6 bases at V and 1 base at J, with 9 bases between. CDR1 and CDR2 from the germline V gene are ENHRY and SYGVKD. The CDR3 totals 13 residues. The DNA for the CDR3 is TGTGCCATCAGGGACAGTACGAACACTGAAGCTTTCTTT. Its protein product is CAIRDSTNTEAFF.

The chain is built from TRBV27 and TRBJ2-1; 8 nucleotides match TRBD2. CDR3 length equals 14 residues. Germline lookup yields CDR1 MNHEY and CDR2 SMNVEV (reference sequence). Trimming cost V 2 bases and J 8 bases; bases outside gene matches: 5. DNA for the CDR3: TGTGCCAGCAGTTTACGGGAGGGGTTTTATGAGCAGTTCTTC. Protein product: CASSLREGFYEQFF.

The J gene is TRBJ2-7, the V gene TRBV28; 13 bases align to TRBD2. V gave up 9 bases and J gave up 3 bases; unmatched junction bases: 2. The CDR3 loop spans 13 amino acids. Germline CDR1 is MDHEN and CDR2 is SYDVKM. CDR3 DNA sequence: TGTGCCAGTGGACTAGCGGGAGACTACGAGCAGTACTTC. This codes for CASGLAGDYEQYF.

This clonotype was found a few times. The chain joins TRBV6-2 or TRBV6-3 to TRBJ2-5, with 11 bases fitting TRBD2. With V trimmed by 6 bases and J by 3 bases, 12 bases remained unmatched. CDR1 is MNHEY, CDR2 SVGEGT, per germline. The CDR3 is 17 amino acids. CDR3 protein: CASSYIPGLADEETQYF. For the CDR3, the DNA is TGTGCCAGCAGCTACATCCCGGGACTAGCGGACGAAGAGACCCAGTACTTC.

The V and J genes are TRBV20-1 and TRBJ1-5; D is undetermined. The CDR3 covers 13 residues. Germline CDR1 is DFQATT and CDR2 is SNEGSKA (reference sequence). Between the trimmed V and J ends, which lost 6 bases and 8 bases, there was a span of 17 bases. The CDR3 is CSASGSRPEPQHF. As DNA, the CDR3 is TGCAGTGCCTCGGGGTCCCGGCCTGAGCCCCAGCATTTT.